Shown below are 20 T cell receptor beta chains from a single sample sequenced in a study of breast tumors, draining lymph nodes, adjacent tissues. Breast cancer patients provided tissue from their axillary draining lymph nodes. Each CDR3 protein is one row after TCRdb ran MiXCR on the multiplex PCR reads. The profile shows around 150,000 distinct CDR3 sequences, approximately 20% of them singletons. Sequencing input: axillary lymph node tissue. The receptor source for this set is a female donor with breast cancer. Some clones in this sample may be carry-over from other donors' samples.

Of note for this clonotype: This could be a read error, since a much larger clone is one nucleotide away. The J gene is TRBJ2-3, the V gene TRBV20-1, with D perhaps TRBD2 (5 bases). This CDR3 contains 15 residues. Trimming left V 0 bases short and J 4 bases short, with 14 bases between. Germline values: CDR1 DFQATT, CDR2 SNEGSKA (reference sequence). The CDR3 DNA is TGCAGTGCTAGAGATCCCGGACTTCGCTCAGATACGCAGTATTTT. This gives the protein CSARDPGLRSDTQYF.

This clonotype was recorded many times. The chain carries TRBV12-5 and TRBJ1-4; D not resolved. The CDR3 spans 14 residues. V was pared by 5 bases and J by 8 bases, with 15 bases between. The germline V gene encodes CDR1 LGHNT and CDR2 FRNRAP. CDR3 in amino acids: CASGPGLGREKLFF. CDR3 DNA: TGTGCTAGTGGTCCCGGACTCGGACGGGAAAAACTGTTTTTT.

On this clonotype itself: A read error may be the cause here, since a much bigger clone is one base away. The chain carries TRBV6-1 and TRBJ2-7, with D tentatively TRBD2 (6 bases). Germline values: CDR1 MNHNS, CDR2 SASEGT. CDR3 length: 13 amino acids. CDR3 protein: CASSDVTWGERYF. In nucleotides, the CDR3 is TGTGCCAGCAGTGATGTCACCTGGGGGGAGCGGTACTTC.

The J gene is TRBJ2-2, the V gene TRBV27, with D tentatively TRBD2 (5 bases). V was trimmed by 4 bases and J by 7 bases, leaving 7 bases between them. The CDR3 is 12 amino acids. The germline CDR1 and CDR2 sequences are MNHEY and SMNVEV (reference sequence). In DNA form, the CDR3 reads TGTGCCAGCAGTTCTGACTACGGGGAGCTGTTTTTT. Protein sequence: CASSSDYGELFF.

This clonotype appeared many times. The V and J genes are TRBV20-1 and TRBJ2-5, with D possibly TRBD2 on 5 matching bases. CDR1 is DFQATT, CDR2 SNEGSKA, per germline (reference sequence). V was trimmed by 3 bases and J by 1 base, leaving 12 bases between them. The CDR3 is 14 amino acids. The CDR3 DNA follows: TGCAGTGCTAGGAAGGACTCAAGCCAAGAGACCCAGTACTTC. Its protein is CSARKDSSQETQYF.

The chain carries TRBV30 and TRBJ2-3; D is possibly TRBD2 (5 bases). V was shortened by 1 base and J by 8 bases, with 22 bases between the two germline ends. CDR1 is GTSNPN and CDR2 is SVGIG in the germline V gene (reference sequence). CDR3 length: 16 residues. The CDR3 DNA reads as TGTGCCTGGAGTGCGGGGAGCCGTCCTCCCTCGACTACGCAGTATTTT. Its translation is CAWSAGSRPPSTTQYF. Using reference TRBV30 and TRBJ2-3 for the parts outside the CDR3, the full variable domain is SQTIHQWPATLVQPVGSPLSLECTVEGTSNPNLYWYRQAAGRGLQLLFYSVGIGQISSEVPQNLSASRPQDRQFILSSKKLLLSDSGFYLCAWSAGSRPPSTTQYFGPGTRLTVL.

A few counts support this clonotype. The chain has TRBV3-1 and TRBJ2-2; 7 bases align to TRBD1. J was trimmed by 5 bases and V by 0 bases; bases with no gene match: 9. This CDR3 spans 17 amino acids. The germline gives CDR1 LGHDT, CDR2 YNNKEL (reference sequence). This CDR3 reads CASSQEWRTQGTGELFF. DNA of the CDR3: TGTGCCAGCAGCCAAGAGTGGAGAACACAGGGGACCGGGGAGCTGTTTTTT.

On this clonotype: A much larger clone lies one base from this, so it may be a read error. This chain joins TRBV11-3 and TRBJ2-3, with D possibly TRBD1 on 5 matching bases. CDR3 size: 15 residues. Germline loops: CDR1 SGHNT, CDR2 YENEEA. CDR3 region: CASSLAGSRTGTQYF. The CDR3 region has the DNA TGTGCCAGCAGCTTAGCAGGGTCGCGCACAGGTACGCAGTATTTT.

In this sample, this clonotype turned up many times. The chain has TRBV20-1 and TRBJ2-7, with D perhaps TRBD1 or TRBD2 (5 bases each). Germline V gives CDR1 DFQATT, CDR2 SNEGSKA (reference sequence). Trimming left V 6 bases short and J 0 bases short, with 15 bases between. The length of the CDR3 is 14 residues. This CDR3 is CSALGTESSYEQYF. CDR3 nucleotides: TGCAGTGCCCTGGGGACGGAAAGCTCCTACGAGCAGTACTTC.

In this sample, this clonotype turned up many times. The chain is built from TRBV7-2 and TRBJ2-3, with TRBD2 matching 7 bases. The germline V gene encodes CDR1 SGHTA and CDR2 FQGNSA. CDR3 length: 15 residues. J lost 0 bases, V lost 5 bases, and 5 bases had no gene match. The CDR3 sequence is CASSPVSGSTDTQYF. The CDR3 coding sequence is TGTGCCAGCAGCCCCGTTAGCGGGAGCACAGATACGCAGTATTTT.

With respect to this clonotype: A much larger clone lies one base from this, so it may be a read error. V and J are TRBV19 and TRBJ2-1; 8 bases are a match to TRBD2. CDR1 is LNHDA, CDR2 SQIVND, per germline (reference sequence). This CDR3 has 17 residues. The CDR3 coding sequence is TGTGTCAGTAGTGCCCCAAACAGCGGGAGTTTGGTCAATGAGCAGTTCTTC. This gives the protein CVSSAPNSGSLVNEQFF.

This clonotype occurred many times. The V gene is TRBV5-1, the J gene TRBJ2-5; tentative D call: TRBD1 (5 bases). With 4 bases removed from V and 1 base from J, the gap between germline ends came to 11 bases. CDR1 and CDR2 from the germline V gene are SGHRS and YFSETQ. CDR3 length equals 14 residues. CDR3 coding DNA: TGCGCCAGCAGCGGCGCAGGGCCCCAAGAGACCCAGTACTTC. This sequence encodes CASSGAGPQETQYF.

This chain links TRBV3-1 with TRBJ2-5, with 10 bases lining up with TRBD1. The V segment lost 6 bases and the J segment 3 bases; nucleotides outside the gene matches: 13. The CDR3 length is 17 residues. Germline V gives CDR1 LGHDT, CDR2 YNNKEL (reference sequence). This chain's CDR3 is CASSRIPGTGEKETQYF. The CDR3 DNA sequence: TGTGCCAGCAGTCGTATTCCCGGGACAGGGGAGAAAGAGACCCAGTACTTC.

Regarding this clonotype: Being one base from a much bigger clone, this may be a read error. No conserved phenylalanine or tryptophan ends this CDR3, so it is likely a read error. CDR3 DNA: TGTGCCAGCAGCCAAGTTTGGGGGCAGGGTGCGCAGTACTTA. It translates to CASSQVWGQGAQYL. The J gene is TRBJ2-7, the V gene TRBV14; D may be TRBD1 (6 bases). The germline V gene encodes CDR1 SGHDN and CDR2 FVKESK. V dropped 1 base and J dropped 9 bases, with 16 bases sitting between them. The CDR3 has 14 residues.

In DNA, the CDR3 is TGCAGCGTCCGAAAGGAGCGGAGCACCGGGGAGCTGTTTTTT. This sequence encodes CSVRKERSTGELFF. This chain links TRBV29-1 with TRBJ2-2, with D possibly TRBD2 on 5 matching bases. This CDR3 comprises 14 residues. The germline V gene encodes CDR1 SQVTM and CDR2 ANQGSEA. Between the trimmed V and J ends, which lost 6 bases and 4 bases, there was a span of 15 bases.

This clonotype was counted at least ten times. V is TRBV4-2 and J is TRBJ2-2; D is perhaps TRBD1 or TRBD2 (5 bases each). V was shortened by 5 bases and J by 1 base, with 14 bases between the two germline ends. CDR3 length equals 16 residues. Germline CDR1 and CDR2: LGHNA and YNFKEQ. The CDR3 loop reads CASSNGITGNTGELFF. The CDR3 region has the DNA TGTGCCAGCAGCAACGGGATCACAGGGAACACCGGGGAGCTGTTTTTT.

This clonotype was observed once. Just one base apart from a much larger clone, this may be a read error. The chain uses TRBV30 and TRBJ2-5; D may be TRBD1 (6 bases). The CDR3 covers 12 residues. Germline CDR1 is GTSNPN and CDR2 is SVGIG (reference sequence). The CDR3: CASDSRREIQYF. CDR3 bases: TGTGCCTCGGACAGCCGCCGAGAGATCCAGTACTTC.

The J gene is TRBJ2-2, the V gene TRBV7-8; perhaps TRBD2 as D (5 bases). The CDR3 totals 14 residues. The V end lost 3 bases, the J end lost 6 bases, and 11 bases lay between the germline ends. Germline assignment: CDR1 SGHVS and CDR2 FQNEAQ. The CDR3 bases are TGTGCCAGCAGCTTCGGACTTTCCTCCGGGGAGCTGTTTTTT. It is translated as CASSFGLSSGELFF.

This clonotype came up many times. V gene TRBV19 combines with J gene TRBJ2-7, with a possible D match to TRBD1 (6 bases). Trimming removed 1 base at V and 6 bases at J, with 7 bases between. The CDR3 is 12 residues long. The germline V gene encodes CDR1 LNHDA and CDR2 SQIVND (reference sequence). The CDR3 here is CASSIADSEQYF. In DNA, the CDR3 is TGTGCCAGTAGTATAGCGGACAGCGAGCAGTACTTC.

The chain uses TRBV28 and TRBJ2-2; D might be TRBD2 (5 bases). Germline CDR1 and CDR2: MDHEN and SYDVKM. V lost 8 bases to trimming and J lost 1 base, with 8 bases between them. The CDR3 is 13 residues long. The CDR3 region has the DNA TGTGCCAGCGTTGGAGGGAACACCGGGGAGCTGTTTTTT. It encodes CASVGGNTGELFF.